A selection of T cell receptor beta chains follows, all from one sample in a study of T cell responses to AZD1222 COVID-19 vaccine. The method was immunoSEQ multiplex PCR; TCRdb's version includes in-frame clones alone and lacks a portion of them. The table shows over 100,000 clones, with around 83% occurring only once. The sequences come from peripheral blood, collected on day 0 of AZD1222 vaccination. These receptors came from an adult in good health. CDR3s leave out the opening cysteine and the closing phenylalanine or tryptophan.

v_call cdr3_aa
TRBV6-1 ASSDRYNSPLH
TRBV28 ASSLTDGTRALH
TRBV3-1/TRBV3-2 ASSIRGGAFEQY
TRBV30 AWSGTGRYNEQF
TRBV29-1 SVDYDSPLAF
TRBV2 ASLTGTATDGYT
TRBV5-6 ASSFELNNYGYT
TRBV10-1 ASSRDGSSYEQY
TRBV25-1 ASSDAEREWYNEQF
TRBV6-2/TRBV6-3 ASSYWDNEQF
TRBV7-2 ASSTQRDTEAF
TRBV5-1 ASSQTGFGTEAF
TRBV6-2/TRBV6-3 ASSYARDTNNSPLH
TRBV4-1 ASSQAGWASNQPQH
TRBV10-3 AISDRGGLYNEQF
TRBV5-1 ASSPEQQGLGGELF
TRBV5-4 ASSSAQTAYGNTIY
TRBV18 ASSPQGSNEKLF
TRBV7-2 ASSLSGTGNTGELF
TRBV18 ASSVSIQETQY
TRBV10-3 AISGRDPPHEQY
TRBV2 ASSGTSGRLLLAHEQY
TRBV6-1 ASSEVEGVYEQY
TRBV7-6 ASSLQETQY
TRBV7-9 ASSLEDSEQF
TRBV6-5 ASRDIPGATYEQY
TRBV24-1 ATSETGTGSGELF
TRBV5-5 ASSFSHATGDYEQY
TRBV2 ASKTANQPQH
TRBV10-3 ARGETSTDTQY
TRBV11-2 ASTPRPGFYTGELF
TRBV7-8 ASSFGYSYEQY
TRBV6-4 GSMGIEGGNTIY
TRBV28 ASSLPHRDRGFNQPQH
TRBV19 ASRWGVTDGGPLH
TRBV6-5 ASSRGGRQPQH
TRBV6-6 ASSYRQGGGELF
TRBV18 ASSPGERMYQETQY
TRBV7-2 ASSLLSGGAYNEQF
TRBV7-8 ASSWALNTEAF
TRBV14 ASSQGAGVGYEQY
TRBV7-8 ASSWVSYNEQF
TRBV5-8 ASSLLGGGYEQY
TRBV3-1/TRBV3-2 ASSHISRDGPNTGELF
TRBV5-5 ASSLGTVPF
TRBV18 ASSPGIGETQY
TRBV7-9 ASSLQGQGDSPLH
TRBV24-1 ATSKRKLYEQY
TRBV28 ASSLWGNSNQPQH
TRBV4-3 ASSHRQGFTEAF
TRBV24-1 ATKGGQGTGYT
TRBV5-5 ASSPGQFNQPQH
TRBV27 ASSPSGAPNQY
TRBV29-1 SVEGGLRGGYT
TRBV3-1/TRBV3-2 ASSQGYLAADAYEQY
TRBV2 ASSRGGGWTEAF